The rows below give T cell receptor beta chains drawn from one sample of a study of shared clonotypes between healthy human individuals. Generated by immunoSEQ multiplex PCR, the TCRdb table keeps only in-frame clones and is missing some. The table shows a few million clones, with 80% to 95% occurring only once. The sequenced sample consisted of naive CD4+ T cells from PBMCs. The receptors derive from a man between 18 and 29 years old in good health. Some clones in this sample may be carry-over from other donors' samples. The CDR3 runs from the conserved cysteine through the conserved F or W. The D gene is left open where the match is weak. Not all rows give a size; the values are once, few, many and, for expanded clones, a class.

d_gene	len	abundance	v_gene	j_gene	CDR3nt	CDR3aa
TRBD1	14	once	TRBV5-1	TRBJ1-1	TGCGCCAGCTCCGTCGACAGGGCGGACACTGAAGCTTTCTTT	CASSVDRADTEAFF
TRBD1	14	NA	TRBV6-1	TRBJ1-1	TGTGCCAGCAGAGGACAGGGGATGGACACTGAAGCTTTCTTT	CASRGQGMDTEAFF
NA	16	NA	TRBV28	TRBJ2-7	TGTGCCAGCAGTTTGGGGCTTCAGGGTATCCCCTACGAGCAGTACTTC	CASSLGLQGIPYEQYF
TRBD2	18	NA	TRBV7-9	TRBJ2-7	TGTGCCAGCAGCTCACTTCCGGGACTAGCGGGGCCTTCCTACGAGCAGTACTTC	CASSSLPGLAGPSYEQYF
NA	16	NA	TRBV7-2	TRBJ2-5	TGTGCCAGCAGCCTGCTCGGCAGTGCTATTCAAGAGACCCAGTACTTC	CASSLLGSAIQETQYF
TRBD2	15	NA	TRBV11-3	TRBJ2-1	TGTGCCAGCAGCTTAGAACTAGCGGGTTACAATGAGCAGTTCTTC	CASSLELAGYNEQFF
NA	12	NA	TRBV28	TRBJ2-7	TGTGCCAGCAGTTTGCTCACCTTCGAGCAGTACTTC	CASSLLTFEQYF
NA	15	NA	TRBV27	TRBJ2-7	TGTGCCAGCAGACCGACGGACATCATCTCGGGGGAGCAGTACTTC	CASRPTDIISGEQYF
NA	12	NA	TRBV5-8	TRBJ2-2	TGTGCGAGGAGGGCAGAAACCGGGGAGCTGTTTTTT	CARRAETGELFF
TRBD1	13	NA	TRBV18	TRBJ1-1	TGTGCCAGCTCACCGGACAGGGGACTTGAAGCTTTCTTT	CASSPDRGLEAFF
TRBD2	15	NA	TRBV5-1	TRBJ2-1	TGCGCCAGCAGCTTGGGGGTAGCGGGAAATGATGAGCAGTTCTTC	CASSLGVAGNDEQFF
TRBD2	15	NA	TRBV5-6	TRBJ2-7	TGTGCCAGCAGCTTGGGAATAGCGGGCTCCTACGAGCAGTACTTC	CASSLGIAGSYEQYF
TRBD2	15	NA	TRBV7-2	TRBJ2-2	TGTGCCAGCAGCCGTAGCGGGACCGACACCGGGGAGCTGTTTTTT	CASSRSGTDTGELFF
NA	18	NA	TRBV21-1	TRBJ2-3	TGTGCCAGCAACATCCACCCTCGGCTAGCGGATGTCACAGATACGCAGTATTTT	CASNIHPRLADVTDTQYF
NA	15	NA	TRBV28	TRBJ1-2	TGTGCCAGCAGGCGCCCCCGAGGGACTAACTATGGCTACACCTTC	CASRRPRGTNYGYTF
NA	15	NA	TRBV28	TRBJ2-7	TGTGCCAGCAGTCAAGGTACAGGGTACCGCTACGAGCAGTACTTC	CASSQGTGYRYEQYF
TRBD1	14	NA	TRBV10-1	TRBJ1-4	TGCGCCAGCAGCGCGACAGGGGTACCCGAAAAACTGTTTTTT	CASSATGVPEKLFF
TRBD1	15	NA	TRBV7-3	TRBJ2-6	TGTGCCAGTAACAGGGGGAGTGCTGGGGCCAACGTCCTGACTTTC	CASNRGSAGANVLTF
TRBD1	16	once	TRBV5-1	TRBJ1-1	TGCGCCAGCAGCTTGGCCGGACAGGGGCCAAACACTGAAGCTTTCTTT	CASSLAGQGPNTEAFF
TRBD1	18	NA	TRBV18	TRBJ2-2	TGTGCCAGCTCACGAATGGTTGTCGGGACAGCCAACACCGGGGAGCTGTTTTTT	CASSRMVVGTANTGELFF
NA	14	NA	TRBV5-4	TRBJ1-2	TGTGCCAGCAGCTTGGTCCGGGACGACTATGGCTACACCTTC	CASSLVRDDYGYTF
NA	15	NA	TRBV7-9	TRBJ1-2	TGTGCCAGCAGCTTAGCCACAGGTTTCAACTATGGCTACACCTTC	CASSLATGFNYGYTF
NA	13	once	TRBV2	TRBJ2-5	TGTGCCAGCGGGCGGCGCCCCCTCGAGACCCAGTACTTC	CASGRRPLETQYF
TRBD1	18	NA	TRBV19	TRBJ2-3	TGTGCCAGTAGTATAGATTTCGCGACAGGGGTTGGGACAGATACGCAGTATTTT	CASSIDFATGVGTDTQYF
NA	14	once	TRBV5-1	TRBJ1-2	TGCGCCAGCAGCGATGCTCCAGGGGACTATGGCTACACCTTC	CASSDAPGDYGYTF
NA	15	once	TRBV7-8	TRBJ2-3	TGTGCCAGCAGCTTAACATCACAGGGCTTAAATACGCAGTATTTT	CASSLTSQGLNTQYF
TRBD1	14	NA	TRBV5-1	TRBJ2-3	TGCGCCAGCAGCCCGGCGACAGGGACAGATACGCAGTATTTT	CASSPATGTDTQYF
TRBD1	15	NA	TRBV2	TRBJ2-1	TGTGCCAGCAGTCCCGGGACAGGGTTAACAAATGAGCAGTTCTTC	CASSPGTGLTNEQFF